These T cell receptor beta chains were read from a single sample in a study of T cell responses to AZD1222 COVID-19 vaccine. Profiling relied on immunoSEQ multiplex PCR, and the TCRdb table lists in-frame clones only, not all of them. The sample lists about 130,000 clones, more than 70% occurring once. The material sequenced was peripheral blood, taken on day 0 of AZD1222 vaccination. Receptor source: an adult in good health. CDR3s include the opening cysteine and the closing phenylalanine or tryptophan. The D gene is left open where the match is weak. The size field is filled for only some rows; it gives once, few, many or a size class.

V gene,J gene,clone size,D gene,CDR3 DNA,CDR3 protein
TRBV6-2/TRBV6-3,TRBJ2-1,-,-,TGTGCCAGCAGTTACGACGGACAGTTACACTTAAGCTCCTACAATGAGCAGTTCTTC,CASSYDGQLHLSSYNEQFF
TRBV30,TRBJ2-1,-,-,TGTGCCTGGAGTAGGGTCTCTTATGAGCAGTTCTTC,CAWSRVSYEQFF
TRBV9,TRBJ1-6,-,-,TGTGCCAGCAGCGCCACGGGGAAAAATTCACCCCTCCACTTT,CASSATGKNSPLHF
TRBV28,TRBJ2-7,once,-,TGTGCCAGCAGTAAGATATGGCAAACCTACGAGCAGTACTTC,CASSKIWQTYEQYF
TRBV6-5,TRBJ2-7,-,-,TGTGCCAGCAGCCAGTGGCAGAGCTCCTACGAGCAGTACTTC,CASSQWQSSYEQYF
TRBV6-5,TRBJ1-2,-,TRBD1,TGTGCCAGCAGTTACAAAAGAACCGGGACAGCCTACACCTTC,CASSYKRTGTAYTF
TRBV27,TRBJ2-7,-,TRBD2,TGTGCCAGCAGTTTTTGGACTAGCGGGAGCGACGAGCAGTACTTC,CASSFWTSGSDEQYF
TRBV5-4,TRBJ1-2,few,-,TGTGCCAGCAGCTTGGGAGCAGGGAAAGGCGCCTATGGCTACACCTTC,CASSLGAGKGAYGYTF
TRBV6-4,TRBJ2-1,once,-,TGTGCCAGCAGTGTTGGCAGGGTCTCGAATGAGCAGTTCTTC,CASSVGRVSNEQFF
TRBV28,TRBJ1-5,once,TRBD1,TGTGCCAGCGGCCCGGGACAGGGGGTGTTTCAGCCCCAGCATTTT,CASGPGQGVFQPQHF
TRBV7-7,TRBJ2-3,once,TRBD2,TGTGCTAGCAGCCCCGGACTAGCGGGGGGCACAGATACGCAGTATTTT,CASSPGLAGGTDTQYF
TRBV5-1,TRBJ1-1,-,TRBD1,TGCGCCAGCAGGGGACAGGGTGCGAACACTGAAGCTTTCTTT,CASRGQGANTEAFF